This T cell receptor (beta chain) was captured by sequencing in a study of blood T cell repertoires in COVID-19. For the study at large: PBMCs, B-cell-depleted T cells, or T cells were the source of the cDNA or gDNA that made up the material.

In the original processing: Reference gene primer amplification in the assay estimated nucleated cell counts. TCRdb keeps only in-frame clones here, not all; method: immunoSEQ multiplex PCR. From that table come the V and J calls and clone size; the DNA was used to work out D and trimming. In the table there are around 60,000 clones, around four fifths of which are singletons. This sequence originates from a woman older than 75 with acute or convalescent COVID-19. Sequencing was carried out using peripheral blood.

The CDR3 coding sequence is TGTGCCAGCAGCGAGAGCGGGAGGGATACGCAGTATTTT. This encodes CASSESGRDTQYF. The rearrangement links TRBV9 to TRBJ2-3; 9 bases are a match to TRBD2. Germline trimming cut 3 bases from V and 6 bases from J; bases unmatched to any gene: 2. The CDR3 covers 13 residues. Germline V gene sequence: CDR1 SGDLS, CDR2 YYNGEE.